These 17 T cell receptor beta chains were sequenced from one sample in a study of tumor-infiltrating lymphocytes in localized non-small cell lung cancer. This table comes from immunoSEQ multiplex PCR, and its TCRdb copy is limited to in-frame clones, with some not included. The sample includes 3,000 or so clones, 65% seen only once; the top ten take less than 10%. The sequencing sample was made of uninvolved lung tissue not adjacent to the tumor. The receptors were gathered from a human donor with non-small cell lung cancer.

This clone is judged medium-sized. The rearrangement links TRBV10-1 to TRBJ2-3, with TRBD2 as a possible D gene (6 bases). Trimming cost V 8 bases and J 8 bases, with 14 bases left between them. The CDR3 consists of 12 residues. Germline assignment: CDR1 WNHNN and CDR2 SYGVQD (reference sequence). In DNA form, the CDR3 reads TGCGCCAGCGGAGGGCCCGCAGGTACGCAGTATTTT. Encoded protein: CASGGPAGTQYF.

This sequence joins TRBV6-5 and TRBJ1-3, with 10 bases identical to TRBD1. CDR1 MNHEY and CDR2 SVGAGI come from the germline V gene. V trimming: 4 bases; J trimming: 3 bases; junction bases outside the gene matches: 6. CDR3 length: 16 residues. The CDR3 spells CASSSGTGDSGNTIYF. The CDR3 DNA reads TGTGCCAGCAGTTCCGGGACAGGGGATAGTGGAAACACCATATATTTT.

The chain joins TRBV19 to TRBJ2-7; D is possibly TRBD2 (5 bases). CDR3 size: 13 residues. CDR1 LNHDA and CDR2 SQIVND come from the germline V gene (reference sequence). V was trimmed by 5 bases and J by 2 bases, leaving 10 bases between them. CDR3 protein: CASSPGVTYEQYF. CDR3 nucleotide sequence: TGTGCCAGTAGTCCCGGGGTCACCTACGAGCAGTACTTC.

The chain combines TRBV29-1 with TRBJ2-1; D is possibly TRBD2 (6 bases). Per the germline V gene, CDR1 is SQVTM and CDR2 is ANQGSEA. V lost 7 bases and J lost 7, with 14 bases in between. The CDR3 is made up of 12 amino acids. The CDR3 region has the DNA TGCAGCGCCCGGCCTGGGGGGAATGAGCAGTTCTTC. Translated: CSARPGGNEQFF.

The V and J genes are TRBV6-5 and TRBJ1-1; D remains unclear. V lost 0 bases and J 3 bases, leaving 8 bases between the germline ends. CDR1 and CDR2 (germline): MNHEY, SVGAGI. The CDR3 contains 14 residues. CDR3 nucleotides: TGTGCCAGCAGTTACTCACGAGGAGACACTGAAGCTTTCTTT. As protein: CASSYSRGDTEAFF.

This chain joins TRBV5-1 and TRBJ2-3; 13 bases map to TRBD2. V lost 4 bases to trimming and J lost 3 bases; unmatched junction nucleotides: 11. The CDR3 loop spans 18 amino acids. Germline values: CDR1 SGHRS, CDR2 YFSETQ. The CDR3 region has the DNA TGCGCCAGCAGCACCGAACTAGCGGGAGGGCCGGGTACAGATACGCAGTATTTT. Protein sequence: CASSTELAGGPGTDTQYF.

Here the CDR3 reads CASSPGTSGNEQYF. DNA of the CDR3: TGCGCCAGCAGCCCCGGGACTAGCGGGAACGAGCAGTACTTC. The rearrangement joins TRBV5-1 to TRBJ2-7; 13 bases are a match to TRBD2. V gave up 4 bases and J gave up 5 bases; unmatched junction bases: 3. Per the germline V gene, CDR1 is SGHRS and CDR2 is YFSETQ. The CDR3 loop spans 14 amino acids.

The gene calls are TRBV5-1 and TRBJ2-1; 7 nucleotides align to TRBD2. Germline-derived CDR1 and CDR2 are SGHRS and YFSETQ. V lost 0 bases and J lost 2; bases outside the gene matches: 5. This CDR3 comprises 16 residues. DNA for the CDR3: TGCGCCAGCAGCTTGGGGCGGGAGCCGGCCTACAATGAGCAGTTCTTC. Its translation is CASSLGREPAYNEQFF.

J is TRBJ2-2 and V is TRBV27; possible D gene TRBD2, 6 bases. Trimming removed 7 bases from V and 3 bases from J, with 15 bases in between. The V gene's germline CDR1 is MNHEY and CDR2 SMNVEV (reference sequence). The CDR3 covers 15 residues. The CDR3 is CASTTPSAYTGELFF. In nucleotides, the CDR3 is TGTGCCAGCACTACCCCTAGCGCATACACCGGGGAGCTGTTTTTT.

There are a few counts of this clone. CDR3 in amino acids: CASSPGGAGTEAFF. The CDR3 region has the DNA TGCGCCAGCAGCCCGGGGGGGGCGGGCACTGAAGCTTTCTTT. J is TRBJ1-1 and V is TRBV5-1; D is possibly TRBD1 (6 bases). This CDR3 is 14 amino acids long. Looked up from germline, CDR1 is SGHRS and CDR2 is YFSETQ. Trimming cost V 4 bases and J 4 bases, with 14 bases left between them.

This sequence joins TRBV6-1 and TRBJ1-5; 7 bases fit TRBD1. Germline CDR1 MNHNS, CDR2 SASEGT. V gave up 8 bases and J gave up 7 bases; unmatched junction bases: 11. The CDR3 is made up of 14 amino acids. The DNA of the CDR3 is TGTGCCAGCCAGTTAAAACAGGGGTGGCAGCCCCAGCATTTT. This translates into CASQLKQGWQPQHF.

This clone was observed a single time. The CDR3 sequence is CATRTSGDTGELFF. The CDR3 DNA follows: TGTGCCACTCGGACTAGCGGTGACACCGGGGAGCTGTTTTTT. The chain is built from TRBV6-1 and TRBJ2-2, with 10 positions matching TRBD2. Trimming took 10 bases from V and 3 from J; bases not matched to a gene: 5. CDR1 and CDR2 (germline): MNHNS, SASEGT. The CDR3 is made up of 14 amino acids.

The V gene is TRBV4-2, the J gene TRBJ1-5, with D possibly matching TRBD1 (6 bases). V shed 5 bases and J shed 0 bases, with 8 bases lying between them. The CDR3 covers 14 residues. Looked up from germline, CDR1 is LGHNA and CDR2 is YNFKEQ. CDR3 nucleotide sequence: TGTGCCAGCAGCGGACAGCATAGCAATCAGCCCCAGCATTTT. As protein: CASSGQHSNQPQHF.

Notes on this clone: At one boundary the junction diverges from the germline segment, which might be a read error. This chain links TRBV6-5 with TRBJ1-1; D possibly corresponds to TRBD1 (5 bases). Germline values: CDR1 MNHEY, CDR2 SVGAGI. CDR3 length: 15 amino acids. The chain's CDR3 is CASSYSGQVNAEAFF. The CDR3 DNA reads TGTGCCAGCAGTTACTCGGGGCAGGTGAACGCTGAAGCTTTCTTT.

This chain joins TRBV19 and TRBJ1-1; maybe TRBD1 (5 bases). Germline V gene lookup returns CDR1 LNHDA and CDR2 SQIVND (reference sequence). The V end was cut by 3 bases, the J end by 3 bases, with 11 bases between. CDR3 size: 14 residues. The CDR3 nucleotides are TGTGCCAGTAGTATTACCGGGGCGGACACTGAAGCTTTCTTT. It encodes CASSITGADTEAFF.

This clone was counted only a few times. The V gene is TRBV11-1, the J gene TRBJ2-6, with a possible D match to TRBD1 (5 bases). V was trimmed by 4 bases and J by 13 bases, leaving 17 bases between them. This CDR3 has 14 residues. Germline V gives CDR1 SGHAT, CDR2 FQDESV (reference sequence). DNA of the CDR3: TGTGCCAGCAGCTCCTTGGGGCTGCCGAGGGTCCTGACTTTC. This translates into CASSSLGLPRVLTF.

V usage is TRBV9 and J usage is TRBJ2-5, with D hard to call. V lost 2 bases, J lost 1 base, and 12 bases lay in between. This CDR3 spans 15 amino acids. Looked up from germline, CDR1 is SGDLS and CDR2 is YYNGEE. The CDR3 nucleotides read TGTGCCAGCAGCGTTTTCTCTAGAGGCCAAGAGACCCAGTACTTC. Amino acids: CASSVFSRGQETQYF.